This TCR beta chain was profiled in a study of T cell responses to AZD1222 COVID-19 vaccine. Data came from immunoSEQ multiplex PCR; TCRdb stores just in-frame clones and leaves some out. The sample holds 85,000 to 110,000 clones, approximately 89% seen once. The sample consisted of peripheral blood, taken on day 0 of AZD1222 vaccination. The source is an adult in good health.

The CDR3: CASRQTGNQPQHF. CDR3 nucleotide sequence: TGTGCCAGCCGACAAACTGGCAATCAGCCCCAGCATTTT. V and J are TRBV19 and TRBJ1-5; D remains unclear. The CDR3 runs 13 residues. Trimming stripped 9 bases from V and 2 bases from J, with 11 bases between. CDR1 is LNHDA, CDR2 SQIVND, per germline (reference sequence).